This T cell receptor (beta chain) comes out of a study of identical twins. Remarks on this clonotype: Its target is unknown.

Study results and limitations: Conclusions relied on cross-sectional statistical analysis, not following the same donors.

This CDR3 spans 14 amino acids. Germline V CDR1 and CDR2: DFQATT, SNEGSKA (reference sequence). The V end lost 4 bases, the J end lost 5 bases, and 15 bases lay between the germline ends. TCRdb used MiXCR to reprocess the 5' RACE reads, holding one entry per CDR3 protein. The sample shows hundreds of thousands of distinct CDR3 sequences, approximately 18% of them seen only once. The data also belong to a second study, concerning T cells expressing NK-cell markers. As reported in that work: Source material for TCR beta repertoires consisted of sorted CD3+CD56+NKG2C+, CD3+CD56+NKG2C- and CD3+CD56-NKG2C+ T cells. Similarly, these clonotypes led the CD3+CD56-NKG2C+ fraction as well in a handful of donors. HCMV specificity of the expanded NKG2C+ T cell clones stayed unclear.

The sample taken for sequencing was PBMCs. This TCR came from a woman younger than 30 in good health. The gene calls are TRBV20-1 and TRBJ1-5; D possibly corresponds to TRBD1 (5 bases). The CDR3 spells CSATLPGEDQPQHF. The CDR3 DNA reads TGCAGTGCTACCCTCCCGGGGGAGGATCAGCCCCAGCATTTT.